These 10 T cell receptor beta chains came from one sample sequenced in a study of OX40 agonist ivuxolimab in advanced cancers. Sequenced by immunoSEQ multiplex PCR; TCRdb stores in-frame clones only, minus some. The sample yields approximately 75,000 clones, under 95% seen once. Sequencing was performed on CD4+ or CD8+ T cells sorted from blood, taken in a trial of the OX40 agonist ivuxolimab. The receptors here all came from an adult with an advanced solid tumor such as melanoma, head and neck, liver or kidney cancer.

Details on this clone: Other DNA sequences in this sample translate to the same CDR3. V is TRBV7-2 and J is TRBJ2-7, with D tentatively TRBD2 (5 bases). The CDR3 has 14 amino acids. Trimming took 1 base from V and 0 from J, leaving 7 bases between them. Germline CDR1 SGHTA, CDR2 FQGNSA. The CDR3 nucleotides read TGTGCCAGCAGCTTAGTTGGGAGCTCCTACGAGCAGTACTTC. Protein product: CASSLVGSSYEQYF.

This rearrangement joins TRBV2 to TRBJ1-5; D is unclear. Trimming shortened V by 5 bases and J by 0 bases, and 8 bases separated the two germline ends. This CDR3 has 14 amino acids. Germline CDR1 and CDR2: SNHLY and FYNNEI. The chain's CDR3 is CASSQSYSNQPQHF. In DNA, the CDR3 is TGTGCCAGCAGTCAGAGTTATAGCAATCAGCCCCAGCATTTT.

The CDR3 protein is CASSVPGLQVPEQFF. CDR3 nucleotides: TGTGCCAGCAGCGTACCCGGACTCCAAGTGCCTGAGCAGTTCTTC. The chain couples TRBV7-3 to TRBJ2-1; weak D call: TRBD2 (5 bases). Germline CDR1 is SGHTA and CDR2 is FQGTGA. The ends were cut back, 5 bases at V and 9 bases at J, with 20 bases in the middle. The CDR3 has 15 residues.

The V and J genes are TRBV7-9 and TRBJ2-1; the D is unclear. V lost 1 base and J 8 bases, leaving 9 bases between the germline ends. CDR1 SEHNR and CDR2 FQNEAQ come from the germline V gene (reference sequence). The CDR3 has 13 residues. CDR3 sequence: CASSLEMEDEQFF. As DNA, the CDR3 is TGTGCCAGCAGCTTAGAAATGGAAGATGAGCAGTTCTTC.

This CDR3 reads CASTYSSYEQYF. In DNA, the CDR3 is TGTGCCAGCACCTATAGCTCCTACGAGCAGTACTTC. The gene calls are TRBV7-9 and TRBJ2-7; no reliable D call. Germline V CDR1 and CDR2: SEHNR, FQNEAQ (reference sequence). The CDR3 extends over 12 amino acids. Trimming pared 7 bases from V and 0 bases from J, leaving 7 bases between. The entire variable domain, with the rest obtained from reference TRBV7-9 and TRBJ2-7, is as follows: DTGVSQNPRHKITKRGQNVTFRCDPISEHNRLYWYRQTLGQGPEFLTYFQNEAQLEKSRLLSDRFSAERPKGSFSTLEIQRTEQGDSAMYLCASTYSSYEQYFGPGTRLTVT.

The CDR3 coding sequence is TGTGCCAGCAGCCTTATCGGGGTTGAGCGTGGAAAACTGTTTTTT. Translation: CASSLIGVERGKLFF. The V and J genes are TRBV11-2 and TRBJ1-4; D uncertain. V lost 5 bases, J lost 10 bases, and 20 bases lay in between. Per germline, CDR1 SGHAT and CDR2 FQNNGV. This CDR3 contains 15 residues.

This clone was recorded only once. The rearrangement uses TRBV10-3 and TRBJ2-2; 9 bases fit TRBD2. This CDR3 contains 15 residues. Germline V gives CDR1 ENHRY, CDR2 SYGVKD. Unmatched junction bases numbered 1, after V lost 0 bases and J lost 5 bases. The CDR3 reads CAISESGLATGELFF. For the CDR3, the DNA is TGTGCCATCAGTGAGTCGGGACTAGCTACCGGGGAGCTGTTTTTT.

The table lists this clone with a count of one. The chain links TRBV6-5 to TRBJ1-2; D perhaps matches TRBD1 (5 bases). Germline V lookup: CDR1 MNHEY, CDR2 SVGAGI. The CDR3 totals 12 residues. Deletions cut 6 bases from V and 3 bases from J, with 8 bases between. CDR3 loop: CASRGTHYGYTF. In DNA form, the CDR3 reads TGTGCCAGCAGAGGGACCCACTATGGCTACACCTTC.

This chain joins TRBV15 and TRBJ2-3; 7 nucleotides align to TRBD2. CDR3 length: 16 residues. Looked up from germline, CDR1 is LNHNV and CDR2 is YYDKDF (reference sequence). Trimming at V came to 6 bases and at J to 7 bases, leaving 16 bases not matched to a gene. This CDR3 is CATSNTQAGLGNTQYF. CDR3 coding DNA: TGTGCCACCAGTAACACACAAGCGGGACTGGGAAATACGCAGTATTTT.

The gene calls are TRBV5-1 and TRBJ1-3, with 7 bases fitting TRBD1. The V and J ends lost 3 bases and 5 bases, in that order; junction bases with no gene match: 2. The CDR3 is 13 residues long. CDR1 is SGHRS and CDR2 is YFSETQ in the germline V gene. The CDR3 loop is CASSWDSRNTIYF. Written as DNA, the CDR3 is TGCGCCAGCAGCTGGGACAGTCGAAACACCATATATTTT.